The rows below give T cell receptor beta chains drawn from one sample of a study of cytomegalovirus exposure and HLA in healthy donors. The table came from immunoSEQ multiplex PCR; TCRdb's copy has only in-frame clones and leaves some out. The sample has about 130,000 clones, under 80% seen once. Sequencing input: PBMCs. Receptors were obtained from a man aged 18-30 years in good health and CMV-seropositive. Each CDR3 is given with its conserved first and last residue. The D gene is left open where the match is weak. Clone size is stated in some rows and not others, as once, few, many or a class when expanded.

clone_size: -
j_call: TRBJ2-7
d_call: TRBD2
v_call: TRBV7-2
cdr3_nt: TGTGCCAGCAGCTTAGAGGGTAGCGGGTCTCCCTACGAGCAGTACTTC
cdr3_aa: CASSLEGSGSPYEQYF

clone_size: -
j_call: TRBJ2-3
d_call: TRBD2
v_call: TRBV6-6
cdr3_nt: TGTGCCAGCAGAAGGGACTACACAGATACGCAGTATTTT
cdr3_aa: CASRRDYTDTQYF

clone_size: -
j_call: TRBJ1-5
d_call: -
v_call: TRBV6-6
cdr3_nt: TGTGCCAGCAGTTACCCCGGGGAGAATCAGCCCCAGCATTTT
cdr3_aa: CASSYPGENQPQHF

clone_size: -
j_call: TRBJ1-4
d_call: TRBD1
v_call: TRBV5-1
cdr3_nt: TGCGCCAGCAGCGATACCGGGACAGGGTATGAAAAACTGTTTTTT
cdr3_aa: CASSDTGTGYEKLFF

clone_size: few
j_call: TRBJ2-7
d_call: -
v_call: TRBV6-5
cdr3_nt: TGTGCCAGCTCATTCCGCCAGGAAGCCTACGAGCAGTACTTC
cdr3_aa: CASSFRQEAYEQYF

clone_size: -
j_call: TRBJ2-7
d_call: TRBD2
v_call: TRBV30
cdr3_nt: TGTGCCTGGAGTGCAAAGGAGCGGGGGTCCTACGAGCAGTACTTC
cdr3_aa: CAWSAKERGSYEQYF

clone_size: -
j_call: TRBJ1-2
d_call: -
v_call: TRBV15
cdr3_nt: TGTGCCACCAGCAGAGGCAGGGAGGGCTATGGCTACACCTTC
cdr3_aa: CATSRGREGYGYTF

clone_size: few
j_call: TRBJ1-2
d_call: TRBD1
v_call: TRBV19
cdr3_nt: TGTGCCAGTAGTGTCCCCGGGACAGGGGCTACCTTC
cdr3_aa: CASSVPGTGATF

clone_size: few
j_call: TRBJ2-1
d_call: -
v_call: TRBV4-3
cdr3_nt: TGCGCCAGCAGCCAAGAACAAGGGAGCAATGAGCAGTTCTTC
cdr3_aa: CASSQEQGSNEQFF

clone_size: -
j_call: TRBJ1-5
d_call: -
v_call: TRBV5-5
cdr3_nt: TGTGCCAGCAGCTTAACTGGGGGGAATCAGCCCCAGCATTTT
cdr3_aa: CASSLTGGNQPQHF